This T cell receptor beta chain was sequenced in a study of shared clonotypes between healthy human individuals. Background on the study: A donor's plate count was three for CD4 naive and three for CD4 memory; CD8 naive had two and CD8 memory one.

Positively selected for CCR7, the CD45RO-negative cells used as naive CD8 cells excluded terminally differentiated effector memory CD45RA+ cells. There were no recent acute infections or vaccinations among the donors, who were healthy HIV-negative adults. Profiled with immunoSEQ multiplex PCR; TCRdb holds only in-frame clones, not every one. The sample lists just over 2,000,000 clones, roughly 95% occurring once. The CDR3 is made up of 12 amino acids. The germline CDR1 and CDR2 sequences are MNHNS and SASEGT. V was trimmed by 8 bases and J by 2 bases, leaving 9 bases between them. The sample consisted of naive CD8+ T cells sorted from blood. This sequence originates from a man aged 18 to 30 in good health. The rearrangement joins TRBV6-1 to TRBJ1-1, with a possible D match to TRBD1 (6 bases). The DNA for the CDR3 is TGTGCCAGCGGGGGGGGCAACACTGAAGCTTTCTTT. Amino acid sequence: CASGGGNTEAFF.